These T cell receptor beta chains were read from a single sample in a study of early T cells in non-severe SARS-CoV-2 infection. TCRdb re-derived calls from the 5' RACE reads in MiXCR, one entry per CDR3 protein. The sample consists of about 83,000 distinct CDR3 sequences, over 9% of them appearing once. The sample consisted of whole blood. The receptors come from an adult who was a healthcare worker with PCR-confirmed SARS-CoV-2 infection or an uninfected control (not recorded which). The CDR3 runs from the conserved cysteine through the conserved F or W. Each record gives: clone size, V gene, CDR3 length, D gene, J gene, CDR3 protein, CDR3 DNA. A D gene is named only where the DNA matches it firmly. Part of the rows lack a size; the others show once, few, many or a class for expanded clones.

>few|TRBV7-9|13|.|TRBJ1-1
CASSLVGGAEAFF
TGTGCCAGCAGCTTAGTGGGAGGAGCTGAAGCTTTCTTT
>.|TRBV5-6|14|.|TRBJ1-5
CASSYRDGRGAQHF
TGTGCCAGCAGTTACCGGGACGGTCGAGGAGCCCAGCATTTT
>many|TRBV27|17|TRBD1|TRBJ1-6
CASSSRPRDRINSPLHF
TGTGCCAGCAGTTCACGTCCCCGGGACAGGATTAATTCACCCCTCCACTTT
>few|TRBV9|15|TRBD1|TRBJ1-3
CASSTQGATGNTIYF
TGTGCCAGCAGCACACAGGGGGCCACTGGAAACACCATATATTTT
>few|TRBV18|14|TRBD1|TRBJ2-7
CASSRGQGEGEQYF
TGTGCCAGCTCCCGTGGACAGGGTGAGGGCGAGCAGTACTTC
>few|TRBV5-6|15|.|TRBJ1-2
CASTQGPHPGIGYTF
TGTGCCAGCACTCAGGGACCACACCCGGGGATTGGCTACACCTTC
>few|TRBV20-1|15|TRBD1|TRBJ1-1
CSARETGTGGTEAFF
TGCAGTGCTAGAGAAACCGGGACAGGGGGGACTGAAGCTTTCTTT
>few|TRBV20-1|14|.|TRBJ2-7
CSARPSRVQGEQYF
TGCAGTGCTCGTCCGTCTAGGGTTCAAGGGGAGCAGTACTTC
>.|TRBV7-8|16|.|TRBJ1-2
CASSLALAAAKVGYTF
TGTGCCAGCAGCTTAGCTCTGGCGGCGGCGAAGGTTGGCTACACCTTC
>.|TRBV28|17|.|TRBJ2-4
CASSPHVGGRAKNIQYF
TGTGCCAGCAGTCCCCATGTTGGGGGGCGCGCCAAAAACATTCAGTACTTC
>.|TRBV9|16|.|TRBJ2-1
CASSGERGRGHNEQFF
TGTGCCAGCAGCGGAGAGAGGGGGAGAGGCCACAATGAGCAGTTCTTC
>many|TRBV2|15|TRBD2|TRBJ2-1
CASIASSGGTYEQFF
TGTGCCAGCATCGCCTCTAGCGGGGGAACATATGAGCAGTTCTTC
>few|TRBV5-5|15|.|TRBJ1-1
CASSVAYWGTGEAFF
TGTGCCAGCAGCGTAGCCTATTGGGGCACTGGCGAAGCTTTCTTT
>few|TRBV29-1|11|TRBD1|TRBJ2-1
CSVERGRDQFF
TGCAGCGTTGAAAGGGGGCGCGACCAGTTCTTC
>.|TRBV7-8|14|.|TRBJ2-4
CASSLERPKNIQYF
TGTGCCAGCAGCTTAGAGCGACCCAAAAACATTCAGTACTTC
>many|TRBV15|15|TRBD2|TRBJ2-3
CATSSRGGSTDTQYF
TGTGCCACCAGCAGTCGGGGAGGGAGCACAGATACGCAGTATTTT
>.|TRBV7-8|13|.|TRBJ1-1
CASSLEEATEAFF
TGTGCCAGCAGCTTAGAAGAGGCCACTGAAGCTTTCTTT
>.|TRBV11-3|14|.|TRBJ2-1
CASSLGSSYNEQFF
TGTGCCAGCAGCTTGGGCTCCTCCTACAATGAGCAGTTCTTC
>many|TRBV27|14|.|TRBJ2-7
CASSSALGPYEQYF
TGTGCCAGCAGTTCAGCGTTGGGCCCCTACGAGCAGTACTTC
>few|TRBV18|13|TRBD2|TRBJ2-3
CASSPGTSGTQYF
TGTGCCAGCTCACCAGGGACTAGCGGTACGCAGTATTTT
>.|TRBV7-3|14|.|TRBJ2-7
CASSLTPSVREQYF
TGTGCCAGCAGCTTAACGCCTAGCGTGAGGGAGCAGTACTTC
>medium-sized|TRBV7-9|12|.|TRBJ2-7
CASSGGEDEQYF
TGTGCCAGCAGCGGAGGGGAGGACGAGCAGTACTTC
>.|TRBV5-5|14|TRBD1|TRBJ2-7
CASSLSPGGGEQYF
TGTGCCAGCAGCTTGTCACCAGGGGGCGGCGAGCAGTACTTC
>.|TRBV6-5|14|TRBD1|TRBJ2-7
CASRSTGTYYEQYF
TGTGCCAGCAGGTCGACAGGGACGTACTACGAGCAGTACTTC
>many|TRBV11-2|13|TRBD1|TRBJ1-1
CASSSRTGMKAFF
TGTGCCAGCAGCTCCCGGACAGGTATGAAGGCTTTCTTT
>few|TRBV19|15|TRBD1|TRBJ1-5
CASSRSGTGAEPQHF
TGTGCCAGTAGCCGATCCGGGACAGGGGCAGAGCCCCAGCATTTT
>.|TRBV19|15|.|TRBJ1-1
CASSSGFGYGTEAFF
TGTGCCAGTAGTTCCGGATTTGGTTATGGCACTGAAGCTTTCTTT
>.|TRBV24-1|13|.|TRBJ2-3
CATSDLHPGTQYF
TGTGCCACCAGTGATTTGCACCCTGGTACGCAGTATTTT
>.|TRBV3-1|15|TRBD1|TRBJ1-5
CASSLTGNSNQPQHF
TGTGCCAGCAGCCTGACAGGGAATAGCAATCAGCCCCAGCATTTT
>.|TRBV18|17|TRBD1|TRBJ1-1
CASSPPGTGRGNTEAFF
TGTGCCAGCTCACCACCAGGGACAGGGCGGGGAAACACTGAAGCTTTCTTT
>few|TRBV3-1|15|.|TRBJ2-5
CASSRRTVGVETQYF
TGTGCCAGCAGCCGTCGGACAGTGGGTGTAGAGACCCAGTACTTC
>.|TRBV20-1|14|.|TRBJ2-7
CSARAEGVFPEQYF
TGCAGTGCTAGAGCGGAGGGTGTTTTCCCCGAGCAGTACTTC
>.|TRBV5-4|15|TRBD1|TRBJ1-6
CASSPDRGHNSPLHF
TGTGCCAGCAGCCCGGACAGGGGACATAATTCACCCCTCCACTTT
>.|TRBV7-6|23|TRBD1|TRBJ2-7
CASSYTLGQAPTATSPKYYEQYF
TGTGCCAGCAGCTATACCCTCGGACAGGCACCCACGGCCACGAGCCCCAAGTACTACGAGCAGTACTTC
>.|TRBV20-1|13|TRBD2|TRBJ2-1
CSAAGRVYNEQFF
TGCAGTGCAGCTGGGAGGGTCTACAATGAGCAGTTCTTC
>.|TRBV7-2|16|.|TRBJ2-3
CASSLAGLAYTDTQYF
TGTGCCAGCAGCTTAGCGGGGCTAGCGTACACAGATACGCAGTATTTT
>few|TRBV20-1|14|.|TRBJ2-1
CSAAGTGAYNEQFF
TGCAGTGCCGCCGGGACTGGGGCCTACAATGAGCAGTTCTTC
>.|TRBV19|14|.|TRBJ2-2
CATETGLATGELFF
TGTGCCACCGAAACAGGGCTGGCTACCGGGGAGCTGTTTTTT
>few|TRBV6-6|15|TRBD1|TRBJ2-1
CASSYPGQGYNEQFF
TGTGCCAGCAGCTATCCGGGACAGGGTTACAATGAGCAGTTCTTC
>few|TRBV29-1|13|.|TRBJ2-2
CSVVTVNTGELFF
TGCAGCGTTGTTACAGTGAACACCGGGGAGCTGTTTTTT
>few|TRBV5-1|19|TRBD2|TRBJ2-1
CASSFRGTGGLAEYNEQFF
TGCGCCAGCAGCTTCCGAGGGACGGGGGGACTAGCCGAGTACAATGAGCAGTTCTTC
>.|TRBV7-9|14|TRBD1|TRBJ2-7
CASSSRTGRYEQYF
TGTGCCAGCAGCTCGAGGACAGGGAGGTACGAGCAGTACTTC
>many|TRBV20-1|13|.|TRBJ2-3
CSAISALVDTQYF
TGCAGCGCGATTAGCGCCCTGGTCGATACGCAGTATTTT
>many|TRBV29-1|11|.|TRBJ2-5
CSAHSIETQYF
TGCAGCGCCCATAGTATAGAGACCCAGTACTTC
>.|TRBV29-1|13|.|TRBJ2-7
CSVVEGVSYEQYF
TGCAGCGTTGTAGAAGGGGTCTCCTACGAGCAGTACTTC
>many|TRBV6-6|14|TRBD1|TRBJ1-2
CASSYTGGNYGYTF
TGTGCCAGCAGTTACACAGGGGGGAACTATGGCTACACCTTC
>.|TRBV6-1|15|.|TRBJ2-3
CASSGDAHLTDTQYF
TGTGCCAGCAGTGGGGACGCGCATTTAACAGATACGCAGTATTTT
>.|TRBV6-6|16|TRBD1|TRBJ1-1
CASSYSRTGRGAEAFF
TGTGCCAGCAGTTACTCGCGGACAGGGCGGGGGGCTGAAGCTTTCTTT
>.|TRBV19|17|TRBD1|TRBJ1-5
CASSIDRQGYSNQPQHF
TGTGCCAGTAGTATAGACCGACAGGGCTATAGCAATCAGCCCCAGCATTTT